Listed below are T cell receptor beta chains from one sample, sequenced in a study of response to subunit inactivated influenza vaccine. In TCRdb, the RT-PCR reads were re-called with MiXCR into one record per CDR3 protein. The sample has approximately 500,000 distinct CDR3 sequences, roughly 15% seen once. Sequencing used PBMCs from blood, obtained 11 to 12 days after vaccination. Source of these receptors: a man aged 45-65 years who received an inactivated influenza vaccine. The CDR3 runs from the conserved cysteine through the conserved F or W.

>TRBJ1-5|TRBV12-3/TRBV12-4
CASSFPGGNQPQHF
>TRBJ2-1|TRBV7-9
CASSLGEWREQFF
>TRBJ2-1|TRBV9
CASSNSGFDEQFF
>TRBJ2-1|TRBV5-1
CASSLISGRSSNEQFF
>TRBJ1-1|TRBV5-5
CASSAVWGLVYTEAFF
>TRBJ1-1|TRBV5-1
CASSDRTGGRTEAFF
>TRBJ2-1|TRBV5-1
CASSFRGPDNEQFF
>TRBJ2-7|TRBV7-9
CASSFRENRPSSYEQYF
>TRBJ1-1|TRBV12-3/TRBV12-4
CASSFRTTNTEAFF
>TRBJ2-5|TRBV6-1
CASSFQGRSIGETQYF
>TRBJ2-5|TRBV5-1
CASSWGTGRGETQYF
>TRBJ1-1|TRBV5-1
CASSFQSTNTEAFF
>TRBJ2-4|TRBV5-1
CASSLGSRGDGKNIQYF
>TRBJ2-2|TRBV5-5
CASSLHAGTVSTGELFF
>TRBJ1-4|TRBV5-1
CASSPGQDSEKLFF
>TRBJ2-7|TRBV18
CASSPTSTSYEQYF
>TRBJ2-1|TRBV7-2
CASSLTSGSVNEQFF
>TRBJ2-6|TRBV6-5
CASSYSLFSGANVLTF
>TRBJ2-7|TRBV7-6
CASSLGYRGSYEQYF
>TRBJ2-7|TRBV3-1
CASSQGSGGRNEQYF
>TRBJ2-3|TRBV12-3/TRBV12-4
CASSLQQPITDTQYF
>TRBJ2-7|TRBV20-1
CSARDQATLYEQYF
>TRBJ1-4|TRBV7-2
CASSLRGLVNEKLFF
>TRBJ2-5|TRBV6-1
CASRRLAGPQETQYF
>TRBJ2-5|TRBV12-3/TRBV12-4
CASSATSLGETQYF
>TRBJ2-3|TRBV11-2
CASSSGPDRTDTQYF
>TRBJ2-7|TRBV5-1
CATRLDTATYEQYF